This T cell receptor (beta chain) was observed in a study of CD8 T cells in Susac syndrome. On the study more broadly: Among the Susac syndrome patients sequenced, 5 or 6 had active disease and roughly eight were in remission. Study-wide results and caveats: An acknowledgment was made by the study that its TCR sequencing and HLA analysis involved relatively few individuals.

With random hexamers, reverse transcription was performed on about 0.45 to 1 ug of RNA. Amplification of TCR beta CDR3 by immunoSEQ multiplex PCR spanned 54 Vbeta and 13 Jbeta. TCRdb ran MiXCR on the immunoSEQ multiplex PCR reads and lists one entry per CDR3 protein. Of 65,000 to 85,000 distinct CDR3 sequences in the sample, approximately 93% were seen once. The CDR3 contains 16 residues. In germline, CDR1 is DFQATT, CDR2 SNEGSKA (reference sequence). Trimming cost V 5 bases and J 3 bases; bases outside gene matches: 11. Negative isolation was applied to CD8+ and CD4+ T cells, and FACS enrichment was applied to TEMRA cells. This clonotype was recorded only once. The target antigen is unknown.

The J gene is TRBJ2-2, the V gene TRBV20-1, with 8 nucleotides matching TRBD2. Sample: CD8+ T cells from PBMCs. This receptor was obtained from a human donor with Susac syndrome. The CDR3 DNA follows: TGCAGTGCTCACCGGGGCGGGAGGTCGGACACCGGGGAGCTGTTTTTT. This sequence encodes CSAHRGGRSDTGELFF.